This T cell receptor (beta chain) is drawn from a study of CD8+CD57+ T cells in acquired aplastic anemia. Per the germline V gene, CDR1 is SGHVS and CDR2 is FQNEAQ. V lost 6 bases and J lost 11, with 20 bases in between. This CDR3 is built from 14 residues. Genomic DNA served as template for TCR beta VDJ and CDR3 profiling. TCRdb reanalysed the reads using MiXCR and keeps one entry per CDR3 protein. This sample has about 400,000 distinct CDR3 sequences, with under 80% found just once. With regard to this clonotype: Its antigen remains unknown.

Findings and caveats of the study: Patients and controls were not found to differ significantly in CD8+ Simpson's diversity. A set of some 28 CD8+ CDR3 sequences was shared between patients and controls, and these sequences appeared highly expressed in patients.

The TCR sequence derives from a human donor in good health, serving as a control. Sequenced sample: sorted CD4+, CD8+, or CD8+CD57+ T cells (not recorded which) from PBMCs. The gene calls are TRBV7-8 and TRBJ1-5, with D perhaps matching TRBD1 (6 bases). CDR3 residues: CASSTRQEDHSQHF. In DNA, the CDR3 is TGTGCCAGCAGTACTCGACAGGAAGATCACTCCCAGCATTTT.